This T cell receptor (beta chain) was captured in a study of spatial heterogeneity in lung cancer. Findings and limits, study-wide: Blood contained ubiquitous expanded tumor TCRs more at resection than at follow-up.

The sample's time point: sample taken at primary tumor resection. Donation came from some 72 patients with untreated early-stage non-small cell lung cancer. The CDR3 extends over 12 amino acids. Germline lookup yields CDR1 SEHNR and CDR2 FQNEAQ (reference sequence). The V and J ends lost 3 bases and 3 bases respectively, with 5 bases between them. This clonotype has ten or more counts. As yet, its antigen is unknown. Single TCR cDNA molecules each had their own unique molecular identifier. TCRdb called the 5' RACE reads again in MiXCR, with one record for every CDR3 protein. The sample comprises 20,000 to 25,000 distinct CDR3 sequences, over 5.5% of which are singletons, and approximately 30% rests with the top ten.

The source material was PBMCs, sampled at surgery. The chain carries TRBV7-9 and TRBJ2-5; tentatively, D is TRBD1 (5 bases). The sequence came from a male donor with early-stage non-small cell lung cancer. Written as DNA, the CDR3 is TGTGCCAGCAGCTTCAGGGAAGAGACCCAGTACTTC. Protein sequence: CASSFREETQYF.